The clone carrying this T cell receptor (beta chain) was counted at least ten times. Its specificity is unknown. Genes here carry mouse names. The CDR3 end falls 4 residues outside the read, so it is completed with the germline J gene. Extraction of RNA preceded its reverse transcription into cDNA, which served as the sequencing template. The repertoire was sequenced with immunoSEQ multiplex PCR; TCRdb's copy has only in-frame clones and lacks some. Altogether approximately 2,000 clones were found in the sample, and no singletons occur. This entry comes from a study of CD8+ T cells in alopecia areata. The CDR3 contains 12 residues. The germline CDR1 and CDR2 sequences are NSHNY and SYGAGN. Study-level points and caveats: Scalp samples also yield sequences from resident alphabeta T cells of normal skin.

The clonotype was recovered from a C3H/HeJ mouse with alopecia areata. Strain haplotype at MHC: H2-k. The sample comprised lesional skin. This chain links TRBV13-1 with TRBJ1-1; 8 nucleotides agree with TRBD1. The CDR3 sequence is CASQGAGEEVFF. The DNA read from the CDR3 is TGTGCCAGCCAGGGGGCTGGGGAA.